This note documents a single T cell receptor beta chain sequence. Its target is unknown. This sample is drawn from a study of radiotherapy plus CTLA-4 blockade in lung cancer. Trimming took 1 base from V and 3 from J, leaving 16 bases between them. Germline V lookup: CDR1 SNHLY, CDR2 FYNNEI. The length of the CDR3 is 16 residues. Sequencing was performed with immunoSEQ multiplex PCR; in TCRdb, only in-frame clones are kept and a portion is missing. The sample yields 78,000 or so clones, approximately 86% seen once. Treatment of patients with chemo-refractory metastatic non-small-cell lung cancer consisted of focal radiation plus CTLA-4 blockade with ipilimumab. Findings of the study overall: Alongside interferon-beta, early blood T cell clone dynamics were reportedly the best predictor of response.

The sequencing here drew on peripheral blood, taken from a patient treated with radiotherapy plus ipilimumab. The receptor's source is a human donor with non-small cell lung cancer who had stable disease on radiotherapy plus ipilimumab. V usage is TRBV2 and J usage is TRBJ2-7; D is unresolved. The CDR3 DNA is TGTGCCAGCAGTGAAGGCCCCAGTCCCCTTAACTACGAGCAGTACTTC. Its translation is CASSEGPSPLNYEQYF.